The 16 T cell receptor beta chains given below trace back to one sample, sequenced in a study of CD8+ T cells in alopecia areata. For 4 to 6 of the biomarker-study patients, the CD4+ cells were further sorted so as to obtain CD25+CD127- cells. TCR sequencing used cDNA made by reverse transcription of extracted RNA. The assay was immunoSEQ multiplex PCR, and TCRdb's table has in-frame clones only and misses some. The sample lists 7,000 to 8,000 clones, 70% to 85% seen once, with roughly 2.7% in the top ten. What was sequenced was CD4+ Tregs sorted from blood. The origin of the receptors is a human donor with alopecia areata.

V and J are TRBV29-1 and TRBJ1-1, with TRBD1 matching 11 bases. The CDR3 is made up of 13 amino acids. Germline V gene sequence: CDR1 SQVTM, CDR2 ANQGSEA. V was pared by 7 bases and J by 5 bases, with 6 bases of the junction left unmatched. The CDR3 bases are TGCAGCGGGACAGGGGGCGTCGGGACTGAAGCTTTCTTT. This encodes CSGTGGVGTEAFF.

This sequence joins TRBV7-2 and TRBJ1-2; 9 nucleotides match TRBD1. With V trimmed by 5 bases and J by 3 bases, 1 base remained unmatched. This CDR3 spans 13 amino acids. Germline CDR1 is SGHTA and CDR2 is FQGNSA. The CDR3: CASSGQGHYGYTF. The CDR3 coding sequence is TGTGCCAGCAGCGGACAGGGGCACTATGGCTACACCTTC.

This chain uses TRBV2 with TRBJ2-7; 9 bases are shared with TRBD1. Losses at the gene ends were 6 bases for V and 3 bases for J; bases not matched to a gene: 0. Germline CDR1 reads SNHLY; CDR2 reads FYNNEI. CDR3 length equals 12 residues. CDR3: CASRTGGYEQYF. The CDR3, as DNA: TGTGCCAGCAGGACAGGGGGCTACGAGCAGTACTTC.

This chain links TRBV18 with TRBJ1-1, with TRBD1 matching over 7 bases. CDR3 length: 17 amino acids. The V gene end was trimmed by 4 bases and the J gene end by 1 base; junction bases not matched to a gene: 12. Per the germline V gene, CDR1 is KGHSH and CDR2 is LQKENI. CDR3 nucleotides: TGTGCCAGCTCACTCCGGACAGGAACGGGGAGGAACACTGAAGCTTTCTTT. The encoded protein is CASSLRTGTGRNTEAFF.

This clone has only one observation. The V gene is TRBV7-2, the J gene TRBJ2-5; 9 nucleotides align to TRBD2. The J call could be wrong; TRBJ2-7 is a better fit for the DNA end. The CDR3 is 18 residues long. The germline V gene encodes CDR1 SGHTA and CDR2 FQGNSA. CDR3 nucleotide sequence: TGTGCCAGCAGCCCCGGAATAGCGGGGGTCATGGCCCCCTACGAGCAGTACTTC. Translating it yields CASSPGIAGVMAPYEQYF.

This rearrangement joins TRBV14 to TRBJ2-6; the D gene is possibly TRBD1 (5 bases). V lost 0 bases and J lost 0, with 9 bases in between. Germline V lookup: CDR1 SGHDN, CDR2 FVKESK. This CDR3 is 17 amino acids long. The CDR3: CASSQDSGLSGANVLTF. CDR3 DNA: TGTGCCAGCAGCCAAGATTCAGGGCTCTCTGGGGCCAACGTCCTGACTTTC.

The chain employs TRBV11-1 and TRBJ2-2; D ambiguous. Per the germline V gene, CDR1 is SGHAT and CDR2 is FQDESV (reference sequence). The V gene lost 6 bases and the J gene lost 1 base, with 9 bases spanning the gap. This CDR3 has 14 residues. The CDR3 DNA reads TGTGCCAGCAGACCCCGACAGAACACCGGGGAGCTGTTTTTT. Its translation: CASRPRQNTGELFF.

The chain employs TRBV5-1 and TRBJ2-4; D unresolved. Germline lookup yields CDR1 SGHRS and CDR2 YFSETQ. Trimming stripped 1 base from V and 0 bases from J, with 8 bases between. The CDR3 is 15 residues long. The CDR3 loop is CASSLNILAKNIQYF. Here the CDR3 DNA reads TGCGCCAGCAGCTTGAACATCCTAGCCAAAAACATTCAGTACTTC. The variable domain in full, with the rest retrieved from reference TRBV5-1 and TRBJ2-4, is KAGVTQTPRYLIKTRGQQVTLSCSPISGHRSVSWYQQTPGQGLQFLFEYFSETQRNKGNFPGRFSGRQFSNSRSEMNVSTLELGDSALYLCASSLNILAKNIQYFGAGTRLSVL.

The chain links TRBV7-3 to TRBJ2-2; D perhaps matches TRBD2 (5 bases). Trimming took 3 bases from V and 0 from J, leaving 8 bases between them. CDR3 length equals 15 residues. CDR1 is SGHTA and CDR2 is FQGTGA in the germline V gene. As DNA, the CDR3 is TGTGCCAGCAGCTTGACCGGGACGAACACCGGGGAGCTGTTTTTT. It encodes CASSLTGTNTGELFF. The variable domain in full, with the rest retrieved from reference TRBV7-3 and TRBJ2-2, is GAGVSQTPSNKVTEKGKYVELRCDPISGHTALYWYRQSLGQGPEFLIYFQGTGAADDSGLPNDRFFAVRPEGSVSTLKIQRTERGDSAVYLCASSLTGTNTGELFFGEGSRLTVL.

V usage is TRBV9 and J usage is TRBJ2-1; 9 positions agree with TRBD2. V shed 3 bases, J shed 4 bases, and the junction held 14 bases outside the gene matches. Germline CDR1 reads SGDLS; CDR2 reads YYNGEE. The CDR3 is made up of 18 amino acids. The CDR3 DNA follows: TGTGCCAGCAGCGGGACTAGCGTCGCCCTCGGCCTATACAATGAGCAGTTCTTC. Its translation: CASSGTSVALGLYNEQFF.

The chain combines TRBV5-1 with TRBJ2-5; either TRBD1 or TRBD2 may fit D (5 bases each). Deletions cut 0 bases from V and 2 bases from J, with 8 bases between. The CDR3 extends over 14 amino acids. Germline-derived CDR1 and CDR2 are SGHRS and YFSETQ. CDR3: CASSLGDGQETQYF. CDR3 coding DNA: TGCGCCAGCAGCTTGGGGGACGGACAAGAGACCCAGTACTTC.

In its sample, this clone was seen a few times. The chain employs TRBV2 and TRBJ2-2; the D gene is possibly TRBD2 (5 bases). Germline assignment: CDR1 SNHLY and CDR2 FYNNEI. Trimming stripped 6 bases from V and 7 bases from J, with 15 bases between. The CDR3 sequence is 14 residues long. The CDR3 sequence: CASREITSYGELFF. The CDR3 DNA follows: TGTGCCAGCAGGGAGATCACTAGTTACGGGGAGCTGTTTTTT.

This clone came up once. The CDR3: CASSLRGQGVQPQHF. CDR3 sequence (DNA): TGTGCCAGCAGTTTACGAGGACAGGGGGTTCAGCCCCAGCATTTT. The chain is built from TRBV28 and TRBJ1-5; 10 bases are shared with TRBD1. CDR1 and CDR2 from the germline V gene are MDHEN and SYDVKM. Trimming removed 2 bases from V and 6 bases from J; junction bases left unmatched: 4. CDR3 length: 15 residues.

This chain connects TRBV4-3 to TRBJ2-3; tentatively, D is TRBD2 (5 bases). Trimming removed 1 base from V and 3 bases from J, with 8 bases in between. The germline CDR1 and CDR2 sequences are LGHNA and YSLEER. This CDR3 spans 14 amino acids. In DNA, the CDR3 is TGCGCCAGCAGCCAAGCGCCGGGAACAGATACGCAGTATTTT. It codes for CASSQAPGTDTQYF.

This chain links TRBV11-2 with TRBJ2-3; 7 bases are shared with TRBD2. Germline trimming cut 1 base from V and 8 bases from J; bases unmatched to any gene: 6. The germline gives CDR1 SGHAT, CDR2 FQNNGV. The CDR3 consists of 14 residues. The CDR3 bases are TGTGCCAGCAGCTTAGCGGGAGGTTGGGGTACGCAGTATTTT. Its protein product is CASSLAGGWGTQYF. The whole variable domain, filled in from reference TRBV11-2 and TRBJ2-3, reads EAGVAQSPRYKIIEKRQSVAFWCNPISGHATLYWYQQILGQGPKLLIQFQNNGVVDDSQLPKDRFSAERLKGVDSTLKIQPAKLEDSAVYLCASSLAGGWGTQYFGPGTRLTVL.

The rearrangement joins TRBV7-8 to TRBJ1-1; possible D gene TRBD1, 5 bases. The CDR3 is made up of 13 amino acids. Per germline, CDR1 SGHVS and CDR2 FQNEAQ. V was pared by 0 bases and J by 5 bases, with 7 bases between. The CDR3 nucleotides are TGTGCCAGCAGCTTAGCAGGGGTAACTGAAGCTTTCTTT. This encodes CASSLAGVTEAFF.